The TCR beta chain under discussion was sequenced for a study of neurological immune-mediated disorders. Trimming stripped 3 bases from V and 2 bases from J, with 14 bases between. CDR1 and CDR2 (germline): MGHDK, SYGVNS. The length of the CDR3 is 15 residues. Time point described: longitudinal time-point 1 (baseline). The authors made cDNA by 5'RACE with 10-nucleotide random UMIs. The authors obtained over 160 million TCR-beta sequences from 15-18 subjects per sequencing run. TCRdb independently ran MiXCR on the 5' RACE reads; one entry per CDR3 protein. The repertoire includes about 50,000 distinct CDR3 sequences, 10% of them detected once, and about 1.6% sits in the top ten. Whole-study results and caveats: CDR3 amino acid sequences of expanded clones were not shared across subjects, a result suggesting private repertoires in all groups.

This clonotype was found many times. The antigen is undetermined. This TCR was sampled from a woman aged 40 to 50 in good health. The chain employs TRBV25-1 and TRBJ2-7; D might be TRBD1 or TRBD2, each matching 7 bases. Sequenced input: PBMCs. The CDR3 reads CASSESGTVTYEQYF. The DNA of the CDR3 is TGTGCCAGCAGTGAGAGCGGGACAGTTACCTACGAGCAGTACTTC.